The 10 T cell receptor beta chains below were found in one sample sequenced in a study of blood T cell repertoires in COVID-19. Assay used: immunoSEQ multiplex PCR; TCRdb lists only in-frame clones, some missing. The data show about 210,000 clones, 88% seen once. The sequencing sample was made of peripheral blood. These receptors came from a man between 65 and 79 years old with acute or convalescent COVID-19.

The chain uses TRBV27 and TRBJ1-5; the D is unclear. CDR3 length: 12 residues. Between the trimmed V and J ends, which lost 8 bases and 4 bases, there was a span of 9 bases. Germline values: CDR1 MNHEY, CDR2 SMNVEV (reference sequence). Written as DNA, the CDR3 is TGTGCCAGCGGTCCCGGGAATCAGCCCCAGCATTTT. Encoded protein: CASGPGNQPQHF.

This clone was recorded once. The CDR3: CASSLVSGIVQPQHF. CDR3 bases: TGTGCCAGCAGCTTAGTATCAGGGATCGTTCAGCCCCAGCATTTT. V usage is TRBV7-2 and J usage is TRBJ1-5; TRBD1 is a possible D gene (5 bases). CDR3 length: 15 amino acids. Trimming shortened V by 1 base and J by 6 bases, and 13 bases separated the two germline ends. CDR1 is SGHTA, CDR2 FQGNSA, per germline.

This clone was seen more than once but under ten times. In nucleotides, the CDR3 is TGTGCCTCTACGACAGGGTGGGCCAACGTCCTGACTTTC. Protein sequence: CASTTGWANVLTF. V and J are TRBV30 and TRBJ2-6; 7 nucleotides line up with TRBD1. V lost 7 bases, J lost 5 bases, and 5 bases stayed unmatched. This CDR3 has 13 residues. From germline, CDR1 is GTSNPN and CDR2 SVGIG (reference sequence).

This chain joins TRBV27 and TRBJ2-2, with 8 bases matching TRBD1. The CDR3 covers 17 residues. Germline lookup yields CDR1 MNHEY and CDR2 SMNVEV (reference sequence). J was trimmed by 6 bases and V by 6 bases; bases with no gene match: 15. The CDR3 nucleotides are TGTGCCAGCAGGGGGCGAACCGGGACAGGTCGGTCCGGGGAGCTGTTTTTT. Its translation is CASRGRTGTGRSGELFF.

V usage is TRBV24-1 and J usage is TRBJ2-2; D ambiguous. CDR1 KGHDR and CDR2 SFDVKD come from the germline V gene. The CDR3 has 14 residues. V dropped 5 bases and J dropped 4 bases, with 10 bases sitting between them. The CDR3 region has the DNA TGTGCCACCAGTGGCTCCTCGGGCACCGGGGAGCTGTTTTTT. The encoded protein is CATSGSSGTGELFF.

The chain carries TRBV18 and TRBJ2-1; 13 bases align to TRBD2. The germline V gene encodes CDR1 KGHSH and CDR2 LQKENI. The CDR3 is 17 residues long. J was trimmed by 7 bases and V by 0 bases; bases with no gene match: 6. This CDR3 reads CASSPPGLAGPNNEQFF. The CDR3 coding sequence is TGTGCCAGCTCACCACCGGGACTAGCGGGACCTAATAATGAGCAGTTCTTC.

J is TRBJ2-7 and V is TRBV10-3, with 10 bases aligning to TRBD1. From germline, CDR1 is ENHRY and CDR2 SYGVKD. The CDR3 spans 14 residues. After removal of 8 bases from V and 5 bases from J, the junction contained 9 bases not matched to a gene. DNA for the CDR3: TGTGCCATCCGACCTCCCGGGACAGGGGACGAGCAGTACTTC. This translates into CAIRPPGTGDEQYF.

This clone was seen just once. The chain is built from TRBV5-1 and TRBJ2-5; D call uncertain. Germline V gives CDR1 SGHRS, CDR2 YFSETQ. V lost 4 bases and J lost 4, with 17 bases in between. This CDR3 has 15 amino acids. This chain's CDR3 is CASSPIVLSRETQYF. The CDR3 DNA follows: TGCGCCAGCAGCCCAATAGTACTTTCTCGAGAGACCCAGTACTTC.

The chain uses TRBV5-5 and TRBJ1-1, with D tentatively TRBD1 (6 bases). This CDR3 has 14 amino acids. The V gene lost 3 bases and the J gene lost 6 bases, with 15 bases spanning the gap. Germline-derived CDR1 and CDR2 are SGHKS and YYEKEE (reference sequence). The CDR3 bases are TGTGCCAGCAGCTCAGGGGTTCGAGACGCTGAAGCTTTCTTT. It specifies CASSSGVRDAEAFF.

J is TRBJ1-1 and V is TRBV18; TRBD1 matches 7 bases. The CDR3 has 12 amino acids. CDR1 and CDR2 (germline): KGHSH, LQKENI. V lost 4 bases and J lost 6; bases outside the gene matches: 2. The CDR3 reads CASSLGTAEAFF. The CDR3 DNA follows: TGTGCCAGCTCACTTGGGACAGCTGAAGCTTTCTTT. Full variable domain (outside the CDR3, taken from reference TRBV18 and TRBJ1-1): NAGVMQNPRHLVRRRGQEARLRCSPMKGHSHVYWYRQLPEEGLKFMVYLQKENIIDESGMPKERFSAEFPKEGPSILRIQQVVRGDSAAYFCASSLGTAEAFFGQGTRLTVV.